The source of this T cell receptor (beta chain) is a study of shared clonotypes between healthy human individuals (dated by TCRdb to the early 2020s). About the study as a whole: A few men and two women, aged 18 to 49 years, made up the cohort. For each donor, CD4 naive and CD4 memory were each run on three plates, CD8 naive on two plates, and CD8 memory on one plate. The study deeply sequenced blood TCR repertoires of five healthy adults to estimate repertoire size and the extent of clonotype sharing between individuals. Different laboratories and diverse techniques were used to prepare libraries and sequence TCR repertoires, to increase sequencing depth and limit assay-specific biases. Per donor, leukapheresis produced somewhere between about 0.85 and 10 billion PBMCs.

The research as a whole found: Rarefaction of sorted-subset datasets indicated incomplete sequencing despite the large sequencing depth. Around 5.4% of naive CD4, 3.5% of naive CD8, 2.3% of memory CD4, and approximately 0.39% of memory CD8 clonotypes were shared across several donors. The genetic and exposure-history diversity represented was limited by the small number of donors. Pairwise subsampling indicated that sequencing depth was expected to affect the degree of clonotype sharing among donors. Compared with non-shared clonotypes, clonotypes shared by all four sorted-subset donors had higher generation probabilities. Sampling was restricted to blood, and TCR repertoires in tissues likely differ from the TCR repertoires found in blood. Larger estimated clonotype richness was generally found for naive subsets than for memory subsets.

Its CDR3 holds 17 amino acids, cysteine through phenylalanine. The read is trimmed to its CDR3 DNA, 51 bases read in frame from base 1. Germline trimming amounts to 4 bases on V and 2 bases on J, with 11 as the count of junction bases outside the gene matches. CDR1 and CDR2 were assigned from the germline V gene as MDHEN and SYDVKM. Using the deep immunoSEQ assay, TCR CDR3 regions were amplified from genomic DNA by multiplex PCR. Extracted genomic DNA from each cell subset was distributed evenly across all wells of several immunoSEQ 96-well plates, and each plate was treated as a replicate. For sorted subsets, about 220 ng of genomic DNA, equivalent to 30,000 or so T cell genomes, went into each replicate PCR. Purified libraries were measured with a Qubit 3.0 fluorometer, size-checked on a Bioanalyzer 2100, and measured again with the KAPA Library Quantification kit. A separate single-read 150-cycle Illumina NextSeq 550 flow cell was used to sequence each immunoSEQ 96-well plate. Under the source paper's analysis protocol: Because the immunoSEQ output held only junctional sequences and lacked quality scores, the filtering could not match the filtering applied to full-length reads. To assign V/J genes and CDR3, sequences were annotated using PyIR, a Python wrapper for IgBLAST v1.9, with IMGT germline references. Reads were filtered out if the reads had weak V/J assignments (E-value above 1e-6), no CDR3, stop codons, out-of-frame junctions, or ambiguous translated residues. V3J clonotypes were defined by identical inferred V gene, J gene, and CDR3 amino acid sequence. To compute the percentage overlap between repertoires, the number of shared unique clonotypes was divided by the size of the smaller repertoire. Repertoire richness was assessed with RTK rarefaction, the Chao1 estimator, and Recon v2.1 estimates of unobserved clonotypes. OLGA was used to compute generation probabilities for all TCRbeta clonotypes that the gDNA method yielded from a few donors. This is the immuneACCESS table as TCRdb keeps it, with only in-frame sequences that have V and J called. A part of the clones is gone; compared with another copy, unresolved V genes explain less than half, and the rest is unexplained. V and J calls and clone size are as listed in that table; D and trimming were resolved from the DNA. This sample is represented by 560,000 or so clones; about 95% of them were singletons. More than 0.085% of the sample rests with the top ten.

On this clone: Its antigen has not been determined. The input lacks base qualities; no much larger clone sits a single base away.

CD8 naive samples were CD45RO-negative cells positively selected for CCR7, giving a CD45RA+CCR7+ population that excluded TemRA cells. The donors were healthy, HIV-negative adults who had no recently reported acute infections or vaccinations. Every donor was a Caucasian adult residing in Nashville, Tennessee, USA. After blood collection by leukapheresis, PBMCs were isolated using Ficoll-Histopaque density gradient centrifugation and then cryopreserved in the vapor phase of liquid nitrogen. Analytical flow cytometry was used to check the purity and quantity of each magnetically sorted T cell population. Genomic DNA was isolated from each sorted fraction and quantified by UV absorbance on a Nanodrop 2000c.

Sequencing was carried out using naive CD8+ T cells sorted from blood. The cell subset or site label here, explained by the study, means: CD45RA+CCR7+. The sequence links TRBV28 to TRBJ2-3; 8 central nucleotides agree with TRBD1. The clonotype originates from a woman aged 25 to 45 in good health. The CDR3 region has the sequence CASSYLPGTGLTDTQYF. The base sequence is TGTGCCAGCAGTTACCTCCCCGGGACAGGCCTCACAGATACGCAGTATTTT.